The entry that follows covers one T cell receptor beta chain sequence. Authors' processing steps: Reference gene primer amplification yielded estimated nucleated cell counts. Some clones are missing from TCRdb's copy, which holds only in-frame ones; the method was immunoSEQ multiplex PCR. V, J and clone size are taken as reported in that table, and D and trimming were inferred from the DNA itself. The table includes around 150,000 clones, approximately 82% detected once. This sample stems from a study of blood T cell repertoires in COVID-19. Overall study: The United States, Italy and Spain were the sources of the acute and convalescent COVID-19 samples. In each case, the material was cDNA or gDNA derived from T cells, B-cell-depleted T cells, or PBMCs.

There are 14 residues in the CDR3. Germline V CDR1 and CDR2: WNHNN, SYGVQD (reference sequence). V lost 2 bases, J lost 7 bases, and 4 bases stayed unmatched. Input material: peripheral blood. The receptor's source is a woman of 80 years or more with acute or convalescent COVID-19. The chain combines TRBV10-1 with TRBJ2-1, with 8 bases that match TRBD1. The CDR3 DNA is TGCGCCAGCAGTGAGGCAGGGGGCAAAAATGAGCAGTTCTTC. It yields the protein CASSEAGGKNEQFF.